These 21 T cell receptor beta chains originate from one sample sequenced in a study of cytomegalovirus exposure and HLA in healthy donors. Use of 60 Vbeta and 13 Jbeta primers characterized the PCR. Using immunoSEQ multiplex PCR, the repertoire was profiled, and TCRdb retains in-frame clones only, with some absent. The sample includes roughly 120,000 clones, roughly 83% seen only once; the top ten take roughly 2%. Sequencing was done on a sample of PBMCs. These receptors were taken from a man aged 18 to 29 in good health and CMV-seronegative.

CDR3 protein: CASTELSASGRTEQFF. CDR3 nucleotide sequence: TGTGCCAGCACCGAATTATCGGCTAGCGGGAGGACGGAGCAGTTCTTC. The rearrangement uses TRBV7-8 and TRBJ2-1, with 11 positions matching TRBD2. The V gene end was trimmed by 7 bases and the J gene end by 10 bases; junction bases not matched to a gene: 15. Germline assignment: CDR1 SGHVS and CDR2 FQNEAQ. The CDR3 runs to 16 residues.

This clone was observed a handful of times. The chain links TRBV21-1 to TRBJ2-5; TRBD2 is the table's D call and was not checked against the DNA. TRBV21-1 represents a pseudogene. This CDR3 contains 15 residues. This CDR3 reads CASSKGIAGGETQYF. The CDR3 DNA reads as TGTGCCAGCAGCAAAGGAATAGCGGGAGGGGAGACCCAGTACTTC.

V and J are TRBV19 and TRBJ2-5; 13 bases are a match to TRBD2. The end of the DNA fits TRBJ2-7 better, so the J call may be wrong. This CDR3 has 15 residues. Per germline, CDR1 LNHDA and CDR2 SQIVND (reference sequence). Here the CDR3 reads CASSIGLAGGYEQYF. CDR3 coding DNA: TGTGCCAGTAGTATAGGACTAGCGGGAGGCTACGAGCAGTACTTC.

The J gene is TRBJ1-1, the V gene TRBV6-1, with TRBD1 matching over 8 bases. CDR3 length: 14 residues. The trim removed 5 bases at V and 7 bases at J, leaving 9 bases unmatched. Germline V gene lookup returns CDR1 MNHNS and CDR2 SASEGT. Here the CDR3 reads CASSPNRGSSEAFF. In DNA, the CDR3 is TGTGCCAGCAGTCCTAACAGGGGGTCCAGTGAAGCTTTCTTT.

The rearrangement links TRBV5-1 to TRBJ2-2, with TRBD2 matching 12 bases. Germline V gives CDR1 SGHRS, CDR2 YFSETQ. The V gene end was trimmed by 4 bases and the J gene end by 6 bases; junction bases not matched to a gene: 7. The CDR3 totals 16 residues. CDR3 protein: CASSPWTSGIPGELFF. The CDR3 DNA reads as TGCGCCAGCAGCCCCTGGACTAGCGGGATCCCCGGGGAGCTGTTTTTT.

This sequence joins TRBV27 and TRBJ2-3; TRBD1 aligns across 8 bases. Germline values: CDR1 MNHEY, CDR2 SMNVEV (reference sequence). J was trimmed by 0 bases and V by 6 bases; bases with no gene match: 2. The CDR3 loop spans 14 amino acids. CDR3 region: CASRRTGSTDTQYF. The CDR3 DNA reads as TGTGCCAGCAGGAGGACAGGGAGCACAGATACGCAGTATTTT.

The V and J genes are TRBV19 and TRBJ2-3; TRBD2 matches 12 bases. CDR1 and CDR2 from the germline V gene are LNHDA and SQIVND (reference sequence). V was pared by 3 bases and J by 2 bases, with 6 bases of the junction left unmatched. The CDR3 totals 17 residues. The CDR3 DNA is TGTGCCAGTAGTATCCCTAGCGGGAGGGCCAACACAGATACGCAGTATTTT. It is translated as CASSIPSGRANTDTQYF.

V and J are TRBV9 and TRBJ1-5; possibly TRBD1 for D (6 bases). Germline V gene sequence: CDR1 SGDLS, CDR2 YYNGEE. The germline V and J ends were trimmed by 3 bases and 5 bases, with 12 bases remaining between them. The CDR3 length is 14 residues. The CDR3 region has the DNA TGTGCCAGCAGCGAAGGGGACACTGATCAGCCCCAGCATTTT. It specifies CASSEGDTDQPQHF.

This clone showed up just once. The chain links TRBV6-5 to TRBJ2-1, with 8 bases fitting TRBD1. Germline V gives CDR1 MNHEY, CDR2 SVGAGI. The CDR3 loop spans 15 amino acids. The ends lost 7 bases at V and 4 bases at J; junction bases unmatched: 9. The CDR3 sequence: CASTKLTGAYNEQFF. CDR3 DNA sequence: TGTGCCAGCACAAAGTTGACAGGGGCTTACAATGAGCAGTTCTTC.

This sequence joins TRBV27 and TRBJ2-1, with D perhaps TRBD2 (6 bases). Germline V CDR1 and CDR2: MNHEY, SMNVEV (reference sequence). V shed 2 bases and J shed 4 bases, with 15 bases lying between them. The CDR3 is 16 amino acids. The CDR3 bases are TGTGCCAGCAGTTTACCCGGCGGGGCAGGATACAATGAGCAGTTCTTC. This gives the protein CASSLPGGAGYNEQFF.

The CDR3 sequence: CASSETGGDTGELFF. The CDR3 nucleotides read TGTGCCAGCAGTGAGACAGGGGGCGACACCGGGGAGCTGTTTTTT. The chain uses TRBV6-4 and TRBJ2-2; 10 nucleotides match TRBD1. This CDR3 has 15 amino acids. V dropped 3 bases and J dropped 3; count of bases not matched to a gene: 1. CDR1 is MRHNA and CDR2 is SNTAGT in the germline V gene.

The rearrangement uses TRBV5-1 and TRBJ2-5; TRBD2 aligns across 11 bases. V dropped 4 bases and J dropped 4; count of bases not matched to a gene: 6. This CDR3 region has 15 residues. The germline V gene has CDR1 SGHRS and CDR2 YFSETQ. Here the CDR3 DNA reads TGCGCCAGCAGCCCCGGGACTAGCGGAGTAGAGACCCAGTACTTC. This sequence encodes CASSPGTSGVETQYF.

This clone has just a few counts. V and J are TRBV6-1 and TRBJ2-3, with a possible D match to TRBD2 (5 bases). CDR3 size: 15 residues. Germline V CDR1 and CDR2: MNHNS, SASEGT. With 1 base removed from V and 4 bases from J, the gap between germline ends came to 12 bases. DNA for the CDR3: TGTGCCAGCAGTGAAGAACTAGATGTGTCAGATACGCAGTATTTT. It encodes CASSEELDVSDTQYF.

This clone has a single count. The chain links TRBV15 to TRBJ1-3; 11 bases agree with TRBD1. V trimming: 1 base; J trimming: 2 bases; junction bases outside the gene matches: 1. The CDR3 sequence is 16 residues long. Germline-derived CDR1 and CDR2 are LNHNV and YYDKDF (reference sequence). CDR3 sequence: CATSRGGQGAGNTIYF. CDR3 DNA sequence: TGTGCCACCAGCAGAGGGGGACAGGGGGCTGGAAACACCATATATTTT.

This clone was observed a handful of times. This chain connects TRBV5-6 to TRBJ1-5; a weak D match, TRBD1 (5 bases). The CDR3 consists of 16 residues. The V gene's germline CDR1 is SGHDT and CDR2 YYEEEE. V was pared by 0 bases and J by 2 bases, with 12 bases between. This CDR3 reads CASSLDAGGGNQPQHF. DNA for the CDR3: TGTGCCAGCAGCTTGGATGCCGGGGGTGGCAATCAGCCCCAGCATTTT.

The CDR3 region has the DNA TGTGCCAGCAGCTTCCTCGAACCCGGGACAGGAGTAAACACCATATATTTT. Translating gives CASSFLEPGTGVNTIYF. V is TRBV7-8 and J is TRBJ1-3, with 8 positions matching TRBD1. Germline V lookup: CDR1 SGHVS, CDR2 FQNEAQ. Trimming cost V 3 bases and J 6 bases; bases outside gene matches: 13. The CDR3 sequence is 17 residues long.

The chain joins TRBV7-2 to TRBJ1-6, with 7 bases that match TRBD1. This CDR3 contains 14 residues. Germline V gene sequence: CDR1 SGHTA, CDR2 FQGNSA. V gave up 5 bases and J gave up 9 bases; unmatched junction bases: 7. CDR3 sequence: CASSPWDSASPLHF. The CDR3 DNA reads TGTGCCAGCAGCCCGTGGGACAGCGCTTCACCCCTCCACTTT.

The CDR3 DNA sequence: TGTGCCAGCAGTGAAGGACTAGCGGCCTCCTACGAGCAGTACGTC. It specifies CASSEGLAASYEQYV. The rearrangement joins TRBV6-1 to TRBJ2-7; 9 bases match TRBD2. This CDR3 contains 15 residues. Trimming removed 1 base from V and 0 bases from J; junction bases left unmatched: 1. Germline V gene sequence: CDR1 MNHNS, CDR2 SASEGT.

This clone has just one count. V usage is TRBV5-1 and J usage is TRBJ1-1; the match to TRBD1 covers 9 bases. Looked up from germline, CDR1 is SGHRS and CDR2 is YFSETQ. Trimming cost V 0 bases and J 0 bases; bases outside gene matches: 9. There are 18 residues in the CDR3. For the CDR3, the DNA is TGCGCCAGCAGCTTGGCTCCGGGACAGGGTCCCTTGAACACTGAAGCTTTCTTT. Translated, it gives CASSLAPGQGPLNTEAFF.

V gene TRBV6-1 combines with J gene TRBJ1-1; D call uncertain. V was trimmed by 6 bases and J by 1 base, leaving 9 bases between them. The CDR3 runs 13 residues. Germline CDR1 is MNHNS and CDR2 is SASEGT. The chain's CDR3 is CASRQTPNTEAFF. In DNA, the CDR3 is TGTGCCAGCAGGCAAACACCGAACACTGAAGCTTTCTTT.

The genes are TRBV7-3 and TRBJ2-2, with 7 bases lining up with TRBD2. V was clipped by 5 bases and J by 0 bases; unmatched bases: 24. Germline CDR1 SGHTA, CDR2 FQGTGA. CDR3 length equals 22 residues. Written as DNA, the CDR3 is TGTGCCAGCAGCCCGGACCTGACTAGCCTATCCAGGCGGGGCCCGAACACCGGGGAGCTGTTTTTT. This translates into CASSPDLTSLSRRGPNTGELFF. The full variable domain, rest sourced from reference TRBV7-3 and TRBJ2-2, is GAGVSQTPSNKVTEKGKYVELRCDPISGHTALYWYRQSLGQGPEFLIYFQGTGAADDSGLPNDRFFAVRPEGSVSTLKIQRTERGDSAVYLCASSPDLTSLSRRGPNTGELFFGEGSRLTVL.